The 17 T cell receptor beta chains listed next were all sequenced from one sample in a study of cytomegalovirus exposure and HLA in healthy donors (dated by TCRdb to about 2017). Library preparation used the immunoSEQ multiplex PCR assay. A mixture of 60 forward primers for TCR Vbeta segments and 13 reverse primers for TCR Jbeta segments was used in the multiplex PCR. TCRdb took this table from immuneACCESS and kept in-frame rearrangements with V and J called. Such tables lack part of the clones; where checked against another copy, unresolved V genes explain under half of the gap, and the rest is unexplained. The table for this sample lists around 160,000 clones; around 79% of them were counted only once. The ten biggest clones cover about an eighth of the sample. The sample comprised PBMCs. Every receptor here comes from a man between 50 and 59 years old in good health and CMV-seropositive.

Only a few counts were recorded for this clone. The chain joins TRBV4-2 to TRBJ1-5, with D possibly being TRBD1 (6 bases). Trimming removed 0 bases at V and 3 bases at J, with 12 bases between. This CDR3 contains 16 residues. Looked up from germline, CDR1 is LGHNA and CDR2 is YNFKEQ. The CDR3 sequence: CASSQDRGGNNQPQHF. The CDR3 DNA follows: TGTGCCAGCAGCCAAGATCGAGGGGGTAACAATCAGCCCCAGCATTTT.

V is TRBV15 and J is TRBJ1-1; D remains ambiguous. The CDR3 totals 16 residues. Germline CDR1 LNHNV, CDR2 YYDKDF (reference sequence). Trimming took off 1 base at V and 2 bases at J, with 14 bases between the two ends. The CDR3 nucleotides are TGTGCCACCAGCAGAGGAGGTGGTTTATCCAACACTGAAGCTTTCTTT. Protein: CATSRGGGLSNTEAFF.

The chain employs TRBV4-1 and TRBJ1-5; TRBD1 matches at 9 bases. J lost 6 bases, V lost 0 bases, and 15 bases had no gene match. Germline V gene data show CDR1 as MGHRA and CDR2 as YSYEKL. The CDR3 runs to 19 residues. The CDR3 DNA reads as TGCGCCAGCAGCCAAGATGCGGGCGGGGGACAGGGTAGGTTTCAGCCCCAGCATTTT. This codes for CASSQDAGGGQGRFQPQHF.

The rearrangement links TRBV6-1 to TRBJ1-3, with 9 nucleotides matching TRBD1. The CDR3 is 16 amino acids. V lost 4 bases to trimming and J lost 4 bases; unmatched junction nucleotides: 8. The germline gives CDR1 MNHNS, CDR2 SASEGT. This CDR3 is CASSGGQGISGNTIYF. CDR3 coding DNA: TGTGCCAGCAGTGGTGGACAGGGGATCTCCGGAAACACCATATATTTT.

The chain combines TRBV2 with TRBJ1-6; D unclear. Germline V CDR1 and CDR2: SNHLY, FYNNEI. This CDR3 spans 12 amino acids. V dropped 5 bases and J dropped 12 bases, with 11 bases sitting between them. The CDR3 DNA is TGTGCCAGCAGTAGCCCGAGTTTACCCCTCCACTTT. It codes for CASSSPSLPLHF.

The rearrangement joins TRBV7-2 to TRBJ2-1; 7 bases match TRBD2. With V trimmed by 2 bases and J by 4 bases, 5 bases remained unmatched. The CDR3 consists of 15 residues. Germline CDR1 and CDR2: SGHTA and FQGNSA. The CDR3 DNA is TGTGCCAGCAGCTTAAGCGGGGTACAATACAATGAGCAGTTCTTC. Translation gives CASSLSGVQYNEQFF. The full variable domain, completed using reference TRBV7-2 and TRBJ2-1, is GAGVSQSPSNKVTEKGKDVELRCDPISGHTALYWYRQSLGQGLEFLIYFQGNSAPDKSGLPSDRFSAERTGGSVSTLTIQRTQQEDSAVYLCASSLSGVQYNEQFFGPGTRLTVL.

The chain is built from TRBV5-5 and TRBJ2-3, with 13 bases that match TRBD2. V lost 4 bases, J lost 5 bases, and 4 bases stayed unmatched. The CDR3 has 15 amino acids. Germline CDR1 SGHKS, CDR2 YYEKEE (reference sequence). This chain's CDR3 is CASSQTSGGLDTQYF. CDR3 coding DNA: TGTGCCAGCAGCCAGACTAGCGGGGGGTTAGATACGCAGTATTTT.

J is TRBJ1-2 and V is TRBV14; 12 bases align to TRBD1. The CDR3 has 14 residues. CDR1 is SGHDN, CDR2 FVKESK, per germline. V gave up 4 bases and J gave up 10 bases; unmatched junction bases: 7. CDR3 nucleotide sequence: TGTGCCAGCAGCCGCTGGGACAGGGGGCTTGACTACACCTTC. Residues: CASSRWDRGLDYTF.

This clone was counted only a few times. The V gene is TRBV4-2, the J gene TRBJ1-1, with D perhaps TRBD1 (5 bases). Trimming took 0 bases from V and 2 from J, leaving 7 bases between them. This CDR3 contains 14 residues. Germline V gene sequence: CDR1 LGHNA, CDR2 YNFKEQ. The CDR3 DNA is TGTGCCAGCAGCCAAGACCAGGGAAACACTGAAGCTTTCTTT. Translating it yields CASSQDQGNTEAFF.

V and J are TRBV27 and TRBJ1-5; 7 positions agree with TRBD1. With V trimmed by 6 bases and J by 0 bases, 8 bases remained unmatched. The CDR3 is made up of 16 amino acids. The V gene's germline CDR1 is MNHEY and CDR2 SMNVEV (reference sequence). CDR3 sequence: CASRLQGTPSNQPQHF. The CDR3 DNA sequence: TGTGCCAGCAGGCTACAGGGGACACCTAGCAATCAGCCCCAGCATTTT.

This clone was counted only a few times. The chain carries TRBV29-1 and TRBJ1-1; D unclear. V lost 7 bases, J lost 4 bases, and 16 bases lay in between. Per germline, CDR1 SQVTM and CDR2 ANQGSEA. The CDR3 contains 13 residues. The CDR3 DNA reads TGCAGCGCTCCTCGTCCGCGTGGCACTGAAGCTTTCTTT. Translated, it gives CSAPRPRGTEAFF.

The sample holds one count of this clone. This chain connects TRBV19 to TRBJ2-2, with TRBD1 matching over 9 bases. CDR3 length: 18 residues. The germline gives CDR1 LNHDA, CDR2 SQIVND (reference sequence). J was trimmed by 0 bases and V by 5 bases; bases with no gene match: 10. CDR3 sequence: CASSPRDRAHANTGELFF. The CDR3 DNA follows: TGTGCCAGTAGTCCCCGGGACAGGGCCCATGCGAACACCGGGGAGCTGTTTTTT.

In nucleotides, the CDR3 is TGTGCCAGCTCACCAGAACAGGGAAGCGAGCAGTACGTC. Translated: CASSPEQGSEQYV. This rearrangement joins TRBV18 to TRBJ2-7, with D maybe TRBD1 (6 bases). Germline loops: CDR1 KGHSH, CDR2 LQKENI. There are 13 residues in the CDR3. V lost 2 bases to trimming and J lost 6 bases, with 11 bases between them.

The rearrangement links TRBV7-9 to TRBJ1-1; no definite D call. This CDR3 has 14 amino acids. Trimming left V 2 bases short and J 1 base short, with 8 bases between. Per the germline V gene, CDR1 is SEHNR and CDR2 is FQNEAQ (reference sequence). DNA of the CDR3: TGTGCCAGCAGCTTAAATTCGGGGAACACTGAAGCTTTCTTT. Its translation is CASSLNSGNTEAFF. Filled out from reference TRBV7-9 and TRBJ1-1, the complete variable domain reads DTGVSQNPRHKITKRGQNVTFRCDPISEHNRLYWYRQTLGQGPEFLTYFQNEAQLEKSRLLSDRFSAERPKGSFSTLEIQRTEQGDSAMYLCASSLNSGNTEAFFGQGTRLTVV.

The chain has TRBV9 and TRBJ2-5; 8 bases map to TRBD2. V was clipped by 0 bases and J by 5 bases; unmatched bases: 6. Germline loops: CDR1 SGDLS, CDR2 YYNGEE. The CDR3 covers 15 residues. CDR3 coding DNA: TGTGCCAGCAGCGTAGCGGGGGGGCCACGGGAGACCCAGTACTTC. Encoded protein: CASSVAGGPRETQYF.

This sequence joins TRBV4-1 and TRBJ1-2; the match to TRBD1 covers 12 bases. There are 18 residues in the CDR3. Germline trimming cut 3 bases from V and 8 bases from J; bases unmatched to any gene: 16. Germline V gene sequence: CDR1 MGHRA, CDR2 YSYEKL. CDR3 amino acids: CASSQMGQGARINAGYTF. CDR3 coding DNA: TGCGCCAGCAGCCAGATGGGACAGGGGGCGAGAATTAATGCAGGCTACACCTTC.

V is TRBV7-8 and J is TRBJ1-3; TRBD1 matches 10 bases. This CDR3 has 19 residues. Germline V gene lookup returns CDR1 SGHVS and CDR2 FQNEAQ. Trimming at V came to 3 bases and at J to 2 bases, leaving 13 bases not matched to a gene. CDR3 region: CASSFFRDRGYLAGNTIYF. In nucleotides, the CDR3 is TGTGCCAGCAGCTTTTTCCGGGACAGGGGTTATTTGGCTGGAAACACCATATATTTT.